The entry below describes one T cell receptor beta chain. Germline V gene lookup returns CDR1 MDHEN and CDR2 SYDVKM. The CDR3 has 13 residues. The V end lost 1 base, the J end lost 6 bases, and 7 bases lay between the germline ends. Each CDR3 protein gets one entry after TCRdb re-called the RT-PCR reads with MiXCR. The table has 150,000 to 200,000 distinct CDR3 sequences, approximately 12% seen once. This specimen comes from a study of response to subunit inactivated influenza vaccine. These data also formed part of another study, on T cells expressing NK-cell markers. From that paper: Scientists made TCR beta cDNA using 5'RACE template switching with UMIs. HCMV seropositivity characterized seven of the eight sequenced donors, and seronegativity one. An anti-gamma-delta TCR antibody confined sorting to alpha-beta TCR T cells across several of the experiments. For a handful of donors, these clonotypes were likewise the leading ones in the CD3+CD56-NKG2C+ fraction.

This specimen consisted of CD8+ T cells sorted from PBMCs, obtained 11 to 12 days after vaccination. The V call is TRBV28, the J call TRBJ2-1; D is undetermined. The receptor comes from a man aged 45-65 years who received an inactivated influenza vaccine. The chain's CDR3 is CASSLSGFNEQFF. CDR3 coding DNA: TGTGCCAGCAGTTTATCTGGCTTCAATGAGCAGTTCTTC.